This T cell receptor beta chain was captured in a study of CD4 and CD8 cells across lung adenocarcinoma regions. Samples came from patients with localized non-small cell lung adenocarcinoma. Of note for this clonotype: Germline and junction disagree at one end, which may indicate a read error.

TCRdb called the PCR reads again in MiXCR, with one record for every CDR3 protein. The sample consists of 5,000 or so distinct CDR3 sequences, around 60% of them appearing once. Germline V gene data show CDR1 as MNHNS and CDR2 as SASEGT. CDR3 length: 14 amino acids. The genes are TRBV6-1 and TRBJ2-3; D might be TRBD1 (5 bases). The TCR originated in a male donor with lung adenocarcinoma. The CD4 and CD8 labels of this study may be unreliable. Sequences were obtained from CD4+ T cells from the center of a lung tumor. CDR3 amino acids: CASSGQGGPDTQYF. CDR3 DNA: TGTGCCAGCAGTGGTCAGGGCGGCCCAGACACGCAGTATTTT.